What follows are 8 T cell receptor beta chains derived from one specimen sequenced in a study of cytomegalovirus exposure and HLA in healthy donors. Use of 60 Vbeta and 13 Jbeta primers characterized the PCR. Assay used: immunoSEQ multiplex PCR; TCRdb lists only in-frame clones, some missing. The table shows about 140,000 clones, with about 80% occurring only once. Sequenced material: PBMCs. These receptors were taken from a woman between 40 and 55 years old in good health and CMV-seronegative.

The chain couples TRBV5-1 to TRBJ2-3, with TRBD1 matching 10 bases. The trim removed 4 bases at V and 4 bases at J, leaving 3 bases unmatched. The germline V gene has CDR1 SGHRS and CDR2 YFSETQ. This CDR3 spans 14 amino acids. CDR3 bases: TGCGCCAGCAGCATCGGACAGGGGGCAGATACGCAGTATTTT. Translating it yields CASSIGQGADTQYF.

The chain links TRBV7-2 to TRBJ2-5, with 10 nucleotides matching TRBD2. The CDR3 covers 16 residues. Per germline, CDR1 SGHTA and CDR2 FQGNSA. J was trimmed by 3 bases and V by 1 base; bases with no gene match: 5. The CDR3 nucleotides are TGTGCCAGCAGCTTAGAGGGACTAGCGAGCGAAGAGACCCAGTACTTC. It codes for CASSLEGLASEETQYF.

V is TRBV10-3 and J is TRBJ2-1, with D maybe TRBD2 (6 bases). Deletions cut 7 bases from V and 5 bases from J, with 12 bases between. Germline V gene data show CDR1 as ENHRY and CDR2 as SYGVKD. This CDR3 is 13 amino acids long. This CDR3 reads CAITGGTDNEQFF. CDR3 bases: TGTGCCATCACCGGAGGGACGGACAATGAGCAGTTCTTC.

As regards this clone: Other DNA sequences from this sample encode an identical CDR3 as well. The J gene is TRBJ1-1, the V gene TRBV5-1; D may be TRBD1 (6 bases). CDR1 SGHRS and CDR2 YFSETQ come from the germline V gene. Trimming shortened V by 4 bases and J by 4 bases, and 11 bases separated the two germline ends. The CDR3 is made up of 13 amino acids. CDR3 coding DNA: TGCGCCAGCAGCCTCCAGGGGTTCACTGAAGCTTTCTTT. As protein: CASSLQGFTEAFF. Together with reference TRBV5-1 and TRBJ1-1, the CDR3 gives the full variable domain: KAGVTQTPRYLIKTRGQQVTLSCSPISGHRSVSWYQQTPGQGLQFLFEYFSETQRNKGNFPGRFSGRQFSNSRSEMNVSTLELGDSALYLCASSLQGFTEAFFGQGTRLTVV.

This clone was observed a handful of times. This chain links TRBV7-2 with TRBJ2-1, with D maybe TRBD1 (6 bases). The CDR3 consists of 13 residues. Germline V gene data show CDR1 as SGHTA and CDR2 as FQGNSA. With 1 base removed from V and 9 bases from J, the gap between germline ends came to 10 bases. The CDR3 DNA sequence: TGTGCCAGCAGCTTAGGTAACAGGGTTGAGCAGTTCTTC. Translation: CASSLGNRVEQFF.

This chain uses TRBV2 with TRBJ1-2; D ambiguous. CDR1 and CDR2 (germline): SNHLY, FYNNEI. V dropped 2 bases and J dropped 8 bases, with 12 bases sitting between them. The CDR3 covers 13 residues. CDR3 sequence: CASSESGSLGYTF. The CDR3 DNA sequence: TGTGCCAGCAGTGAATCGGGTTCATTAGGCTACACCTTC.

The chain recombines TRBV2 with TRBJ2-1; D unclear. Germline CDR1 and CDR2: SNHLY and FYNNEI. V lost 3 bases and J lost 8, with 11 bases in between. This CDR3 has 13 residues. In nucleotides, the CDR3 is TGTGCCAGCAGTGAGGCGGAATTTCATGAGCAGTTCTTC. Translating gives CASSEAEFHEQFF.

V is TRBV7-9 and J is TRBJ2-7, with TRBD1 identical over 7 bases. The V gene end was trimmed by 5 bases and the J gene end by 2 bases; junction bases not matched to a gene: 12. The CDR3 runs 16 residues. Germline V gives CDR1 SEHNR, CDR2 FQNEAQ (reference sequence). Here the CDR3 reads CASSNTQGTQAYEQYF. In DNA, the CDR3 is TGTGCCAGCAGCAACACACAGGGGACGCAAGCCTACGAGCAGTACTTC.